This TCR beta chain was found in a study of CD8 T cells in Susac syndrome (dated by TCRdb to between 2019 and 2020). Looking at the study overall: Repertoire sequencing was used to test whether CD8+ T cell activation and differentiation in Susac syndrome was antigen driven. The clonality of the CD8+ T cell repertoire was compared across more than 9 healthy donors, around 14 Susac syndrome patients and fewer than 16 multiple sclerosis patients.

Reading from cysteine to phenylalanine, the CDR3 counts 13 amino acids. The CDR3 DNA has 39 bases and is translated from base 1. The germline V gene (reference sequence) provides CDR1 MNHEY and CDR2 SMNVEV. V loses 5 bases, J loses 5 bases, and the germline ends lie 10 bases apart. Peripheral blood CD8+ and CD4+ T cells from healthy donors, Susac syndrome patients and multiple sclerosis patients were profiled by high-throughput TCR beta sequencing. Treatment-naive patients with stable or active relapsing-remitting disease fulfilling revised McDonald criteria were used as multiple sclerosis controls. Bulk CD8+ and CD4+ T cells were purified by magnetic negative isolation, while CD8+ TEMRA cells were enriched using FACS. Blood was collected in EDTA tubes and processed within 24 hours, with PBMCs isolated through density gradient centrifugation. PBMCs intended for TCR sequencing were cryopreserved in liquid nitrogen and were subsequently thawed in a 37 degrees C water bath. A purity of at least 90% was achieved for sorted or isolated CD4+, CD8+ and CD8+ TEMRA cells.

With regard to this clonotype: This receptor's antigen is unknown. No much larger clone is present one base from it, and per-base qualities are unavailable.

RNA was extracted with the RNeasy kit and roughly 0.45 to 1 ug was reverse transcribed using random hexamers. TCR beta CDR3 regions were amplified with the immunoSEQ multiplex PCR assay covering 54 Vbeta and 13 Jbeta segments. PCR amplification bias was corrected using a synthetic template baseline for primer optimization and computational correction. Per the original workflow: Reads were annotated to V, D and J genes according to IMGT and were analyzed with immunoSEQ Analyzer, with only productive sequences retained. Clonality was calculated as one minus the Shannon entropy normalized by log2 of the number of productive unique sequences. For each patient and control, public and private clones were evaluated within the 100 most prevalent clones. Susac-specific clones were defined as absent from healthy and MS cohorts, 800 to 1,200 published viral clones and other ImmuneACCESS disease sequences. Clones were called with MiXCR by TCRdb after fastp trimmed the public reads at Q25, and only in-frame beta chains were retained. Entries that share a CDR3 protein sequence are merged under the most common genes and DNA. None of the V and J calls come from the authors' own analysis; TCRdb made them. This sample has about 130,000 distinct CDR3 sequences in its table, and 80% to 95% of those were observed once. Roughly 0.29% of the sample comes from the top ten.

What the study reported, not specific to this receptor: The number of individuals in the TCR sequencing and HLA analysis was recognized as being relatively small.

Sequenced material: CD8+ T cells from PBMCs. The sequence was obtained from a human donor with multiple sclerosis. The sequence links TRBV27 to TRBJ2-1; the D gene is not confidently resolved. The CDR3 sequence is CASSLNRNNEQFF. The nucleotides are TGTGCCAGCAGTCTCAACAGAAACAATGAGCAGTTCTTC.